One sample yielded the 5 T cell receptor beta chains listed below, sequenced in a study of T cell changes during pregnancy in multiple sclerosis. This table comes from immunoSEQ multiplex PCR, and its TCRdb copy is limited to in-frame clones, with some not included. The repertoire holds tens of thousands of clones, with 90% as singletons. The input for sequencing was peripheral blood, taken after pregnancy. These receptors were taken from a female donor in good health, enrolled as a control in a pregnancy study.

This clone was recorded only once. The chain uses TRBV6-6 and TRBJ2-1; 11 bases align to TRBD2. Germline V gives CDR1 MNHNY, CDR2 SVGAGI (reference sequence). The CDR3 extends over 15 amino acids. V lost 3 bases to trimming and J lost 7 bases; unmatched junction nucleotides: 5. In nucleotides, the CDR3 is TGTGCCAGCAGTTATAGGGCTAGCGGGGGGAATGAGCAGTTCTTC. Translated: CASSYRASGGNEQFF.

The chain uses TRBV6-5 and TRBJ2-1, with TRBD1 matching over 9 bases. The CDR3 is 15 amino acids. CDR1 is MNHEY and CDR2 is SVGAGI in the germline V gene. The junction had 8 bases not matched to a gene; V was cut back by 6 bases and J by 5 bases. The CDR3 protein is CASRAGTGRNNEQFF. CDR3 bases: TGTGCCAGCAGAGCAGGGACAGGGAGGAACAATGAGCAGTTCTTC.

Here the CDR3 DNA reads TGTGCCAGTAGTATACGACAGAGTACCAATCAGCCCCAGCATTTT. It yields the protein CASSIRQSTNQPQHF. The J gene is TRBJ1-5, the V gene TRBV19, with a possible D match to TRBD1 (5 bases). V lost 2 bases and J 3 bases, leaving 11 bases between the germline ends. The germline V gene has CDR1 LNHDA and CDR2 SQIVND (reference sequence). CDR3 length: 15 residues.

V is TRBV2 and J is TRBJ1-2; 8 bases line up with TRBD1. Germline assignment: CDR1 SNHLY and CDR2 FYNNEI. The CDR3 is 14 residues long. V gave up 10 bases and J gave up 0 bases; unmatched junction bases: 7. CDR3 bases: TGTGCCACCACCCGGGACAGGTCTAACTATGGCTACACCTTC. Amino acid sequence: CATTRDRSNYGYTF.

The rearrangement links TRBV2 to TRBJ2-2, with D maybe TRBD1 (6 bases). Deletions cut 11 bases from V and 5 bases from J, with 15 bases between. The CDR3 spans 13 residues. In germline, CDR1 is SNHLY, CDR2 FYNNEI. The CDR3 DNA reads TGTGCCTCCACAGGGACGTGGACCGGGGAGCTGTTTTTT. Encoded protein: CASTGTWTGELFF.